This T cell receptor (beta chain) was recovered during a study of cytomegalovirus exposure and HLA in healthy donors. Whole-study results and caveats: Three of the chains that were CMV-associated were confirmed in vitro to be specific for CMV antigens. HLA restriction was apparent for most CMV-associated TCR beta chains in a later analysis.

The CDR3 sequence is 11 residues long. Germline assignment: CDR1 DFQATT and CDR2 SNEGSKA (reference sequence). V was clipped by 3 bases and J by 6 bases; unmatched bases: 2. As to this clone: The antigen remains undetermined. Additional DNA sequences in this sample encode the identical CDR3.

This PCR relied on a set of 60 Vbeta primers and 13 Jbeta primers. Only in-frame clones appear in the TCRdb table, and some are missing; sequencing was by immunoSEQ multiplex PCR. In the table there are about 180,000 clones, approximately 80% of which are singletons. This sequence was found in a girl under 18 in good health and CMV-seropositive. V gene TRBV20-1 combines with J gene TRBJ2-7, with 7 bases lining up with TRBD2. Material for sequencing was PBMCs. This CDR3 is CSARSGIEQYF. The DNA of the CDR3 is TGCAGTGCTAGGAGCGGGATCGAGCAGTACTTC.